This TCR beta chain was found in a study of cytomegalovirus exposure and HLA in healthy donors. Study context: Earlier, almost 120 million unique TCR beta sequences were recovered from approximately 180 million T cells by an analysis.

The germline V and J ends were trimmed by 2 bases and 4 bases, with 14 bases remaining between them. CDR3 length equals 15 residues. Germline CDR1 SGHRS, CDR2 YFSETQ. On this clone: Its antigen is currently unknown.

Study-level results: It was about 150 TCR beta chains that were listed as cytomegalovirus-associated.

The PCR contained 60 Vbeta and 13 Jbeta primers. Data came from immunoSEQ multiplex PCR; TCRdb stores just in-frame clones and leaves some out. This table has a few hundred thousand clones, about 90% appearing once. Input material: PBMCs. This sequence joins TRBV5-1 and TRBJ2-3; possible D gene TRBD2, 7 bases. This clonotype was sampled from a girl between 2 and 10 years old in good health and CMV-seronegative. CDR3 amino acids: CASSFTGGRADTQYF. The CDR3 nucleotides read TGCGCCAGCAGCTTTACGGGGGGCCGGGCAGATACGCAGTATTTT. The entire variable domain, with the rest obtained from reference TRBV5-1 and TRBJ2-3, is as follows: KAGVTQTPRYLIKTRGQQVTLSCSPISGHRSVSWYQQTPGQGLQFLFEYFSETQRNKGNFPGRFSGRQFSNSRSEMNVSTLELGDSALYLCASSFTGGRADTQYFGPGTRLTVL.